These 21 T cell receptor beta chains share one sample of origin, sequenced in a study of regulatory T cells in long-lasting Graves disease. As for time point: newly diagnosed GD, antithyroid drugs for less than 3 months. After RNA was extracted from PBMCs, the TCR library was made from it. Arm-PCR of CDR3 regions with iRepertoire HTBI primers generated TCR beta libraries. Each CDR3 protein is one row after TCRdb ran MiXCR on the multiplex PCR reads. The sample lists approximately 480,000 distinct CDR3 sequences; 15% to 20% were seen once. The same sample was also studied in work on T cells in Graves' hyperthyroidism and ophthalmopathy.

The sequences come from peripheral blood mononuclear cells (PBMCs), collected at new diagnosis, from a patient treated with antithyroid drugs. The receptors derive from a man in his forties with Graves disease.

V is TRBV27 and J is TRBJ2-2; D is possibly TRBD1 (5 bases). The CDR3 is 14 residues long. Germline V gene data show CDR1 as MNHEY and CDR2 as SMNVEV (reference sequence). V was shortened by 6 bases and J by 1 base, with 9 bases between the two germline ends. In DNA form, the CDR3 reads TGTGCCAGCAGGGCGACAGAGAACACCGGGGAGCTGTTTTTT. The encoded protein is CASRATENTGELFF.

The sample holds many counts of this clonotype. The CDR3 nucleotides are TGTGCCAGCAGTGAAGGACCGGCCGACAGGGCTGGTAGTGGCAATGAGCAGTTCTTC. Protein product: CASSEGPADRAGSGNEQFF. V usage is TRBV2 and J usage is TRBJ2-1; TRBD1 matches 7 bases. CDR3 length: 19 residues. After removal of 1 base from V and 6 bases from J, the junction contained 18 bases not matched to a gene. The germline gives CDR1 SNHLY, CDR2 FYNNEI.

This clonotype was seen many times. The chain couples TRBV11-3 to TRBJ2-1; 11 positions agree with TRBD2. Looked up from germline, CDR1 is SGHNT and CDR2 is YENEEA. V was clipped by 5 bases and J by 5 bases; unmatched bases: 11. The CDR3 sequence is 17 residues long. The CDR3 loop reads CASSPPTGLADDNEQFF. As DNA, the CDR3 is TGTGCCAGCAGCCCCCCCACGGGACTAGCGGACGACAATGAGCAGTTCTTC. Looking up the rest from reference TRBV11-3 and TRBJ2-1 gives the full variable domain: EAGVVQSPRYKIIEKKQPVAFWCNPISGHNTLYWYLQNLGQGPELLIRYENEEAVDDSQLPKDRFSAERLKGVDSTLKIQPAELGDSAVYLCASSPPTGLADDNEQFFGPGTRLTVL.

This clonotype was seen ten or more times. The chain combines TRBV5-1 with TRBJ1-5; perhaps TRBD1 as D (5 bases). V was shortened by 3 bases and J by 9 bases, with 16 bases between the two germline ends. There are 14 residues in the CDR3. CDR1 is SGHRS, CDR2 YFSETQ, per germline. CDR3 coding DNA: TGCGCCAGCAGCTCTGGGACGGGGGAAGCGCCCCAGCATTTT. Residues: CASSSGTGEAPQHF. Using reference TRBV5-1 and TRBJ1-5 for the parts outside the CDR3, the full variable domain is KAGVTQTPRYLIKTRGQQVTLSCSPISGHRSVSWYQQTPGQGLQFLFEYFSETQRNKGNFPGRFSGRQFSNSRSEMNVSTLELGDSALYLCASSSGTGEAPQHFGDGTRLSIL.

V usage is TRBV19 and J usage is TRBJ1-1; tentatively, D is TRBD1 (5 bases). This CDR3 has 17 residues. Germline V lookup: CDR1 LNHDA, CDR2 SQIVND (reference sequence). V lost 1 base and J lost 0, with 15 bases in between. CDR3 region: CASSIVFRGRVNTEAFF. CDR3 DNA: TGTGCCAGTAGTATAGTTTTTCGGGGCAGGGTGAACACTGAAGCTTTCTTT.

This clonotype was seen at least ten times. The CDR3 protein is CSVDPGLNYGYTF. DNA for the CDR3: TGCAGCGTTGATCCCGGGCTTAACTATGGCTACACCTTC. The chain has TRBV29-1 and TRBJ1-2; no reliable D call. Germline V gives CDR1 SQVTM, CDR2 ANQGSEA. The CDR3 contains 13 residues. V was shortened by 3 bases and J by 1 base, with 9 bases between the two germline ends.

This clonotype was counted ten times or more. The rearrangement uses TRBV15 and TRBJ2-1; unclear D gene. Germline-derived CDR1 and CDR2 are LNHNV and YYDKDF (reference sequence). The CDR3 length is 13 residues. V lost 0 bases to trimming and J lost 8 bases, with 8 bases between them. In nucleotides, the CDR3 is TGTGCCACCAGCAGAGATCAAGGAGATGAGCAGTTCTTC. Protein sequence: CATSRDQGDEQFF.

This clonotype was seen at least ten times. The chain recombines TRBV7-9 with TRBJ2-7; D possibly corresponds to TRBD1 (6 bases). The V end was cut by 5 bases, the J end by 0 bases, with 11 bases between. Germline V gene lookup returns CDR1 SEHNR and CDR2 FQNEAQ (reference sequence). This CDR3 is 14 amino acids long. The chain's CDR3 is CASSGTLSSYEQYF. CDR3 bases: TGTGCCAGCAGCGGGACATTGAGCTCCTACGAGCAGTACTTC.

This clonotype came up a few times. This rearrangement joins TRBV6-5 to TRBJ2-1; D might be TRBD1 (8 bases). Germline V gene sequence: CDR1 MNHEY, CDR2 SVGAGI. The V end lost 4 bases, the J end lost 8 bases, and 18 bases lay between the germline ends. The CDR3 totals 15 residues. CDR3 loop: CASSLTFTGGDEQFF. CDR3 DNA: TGTGCCAGCAGTTTAACCTTTACAGGGGGGGATGAGCAGTTCTTC.

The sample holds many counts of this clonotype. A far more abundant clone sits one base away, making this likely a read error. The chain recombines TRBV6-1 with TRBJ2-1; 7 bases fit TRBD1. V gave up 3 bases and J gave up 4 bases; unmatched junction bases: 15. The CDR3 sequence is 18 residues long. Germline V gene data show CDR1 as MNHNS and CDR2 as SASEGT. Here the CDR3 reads CASSDLPTGVLGYNEQFF. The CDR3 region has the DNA TGTGCCAGCAGTGATTTGCCTACAGGGGTTCTTGGTTACAATGAGCAGTTCTTC.

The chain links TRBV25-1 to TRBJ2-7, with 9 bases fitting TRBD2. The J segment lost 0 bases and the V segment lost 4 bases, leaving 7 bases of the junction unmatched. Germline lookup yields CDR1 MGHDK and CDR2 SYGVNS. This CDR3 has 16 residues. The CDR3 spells CASSGVLAGNSYEQYF. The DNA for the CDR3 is TGTGCCAGCAGTGGGGTTCTAGCGGGAAACTCCTACGAGCAGTACTTC.

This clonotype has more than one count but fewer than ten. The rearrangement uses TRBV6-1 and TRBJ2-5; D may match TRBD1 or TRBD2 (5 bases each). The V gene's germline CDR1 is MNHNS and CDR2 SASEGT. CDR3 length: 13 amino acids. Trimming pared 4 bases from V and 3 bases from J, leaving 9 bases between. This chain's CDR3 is CASSGDLKETQYF. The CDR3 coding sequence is TGTGCCAGCAGTGGGGACCTCAAAGAGACCCAGTACTTC.

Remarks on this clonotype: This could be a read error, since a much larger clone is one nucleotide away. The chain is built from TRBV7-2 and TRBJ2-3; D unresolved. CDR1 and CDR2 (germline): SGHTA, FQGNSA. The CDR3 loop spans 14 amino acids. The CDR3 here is CASGLQRSTDTQYF. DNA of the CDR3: TGTGCCAGCGGCTTACAAAGAAGCACAGATACGCAGTATTTT.

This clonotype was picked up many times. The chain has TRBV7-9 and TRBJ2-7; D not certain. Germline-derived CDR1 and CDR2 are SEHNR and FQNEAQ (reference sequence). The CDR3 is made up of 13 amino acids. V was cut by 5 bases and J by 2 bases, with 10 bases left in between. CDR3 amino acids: CASSPWGTYEQYF. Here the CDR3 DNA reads TGTGCCAGCAGCCCCTGGGGAACCTACGAGCAGTACTTC. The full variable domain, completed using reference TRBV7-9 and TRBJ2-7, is DTGVSQNPRHKITKRGQNVTFRCDPISEHNRLYWYRQTLGQGPEFLTYFQNEAQLEKSRLLSDRFSAERPKGSFSTLEIQRTEQGDSAMYLCASSPWGTYEQYFGPGTRLTVT.

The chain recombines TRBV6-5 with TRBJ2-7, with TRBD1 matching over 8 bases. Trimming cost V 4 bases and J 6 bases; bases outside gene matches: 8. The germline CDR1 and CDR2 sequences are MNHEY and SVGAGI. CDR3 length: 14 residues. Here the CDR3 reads CASSLGRGRGEQYF. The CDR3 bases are TGTGCCAGCAGTTTGGGCAGGGGGCGAGGCGAGCAGTACTTC.

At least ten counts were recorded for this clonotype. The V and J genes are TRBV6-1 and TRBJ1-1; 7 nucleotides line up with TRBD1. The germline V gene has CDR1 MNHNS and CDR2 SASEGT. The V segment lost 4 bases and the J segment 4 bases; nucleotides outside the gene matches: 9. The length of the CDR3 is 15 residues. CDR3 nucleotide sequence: TGTGCCAGCAGTGTCAGGGGGGTTCAGGGCACTGAAGCTTTCTTT. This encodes CASSVRGVQGTEAFF.

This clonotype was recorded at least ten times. CDR3: CASSPLGSIGYGYTF. The DNA for the CDR3 is TGCGCCAGCAGTCCGTTAGGGTCCATTGGCTATGGCTACACCTTC. The chain recombines TRBV5-1 with TRBJ1-2; no reliable D call. CDR3 length: 15 residues. The germline V gene has CDR1 SGHRS and CDR2 YFSETQ. V was cut by 5 bases and J by 4 bases, with 18 bases left in between. Variable domain in full (rest from reference TRBV5-1 and TRBJ1-2): KAGVTQTPRYLIKTRGQQVTLSCSPISGHRSVSWYQQTPGQGLQFLFEYFSETQRNKGNFPGRFSGRQFSNSRSEMNVSTLELGDSALYLCASSPLGSIGYGYTFGSGTRLTVV.

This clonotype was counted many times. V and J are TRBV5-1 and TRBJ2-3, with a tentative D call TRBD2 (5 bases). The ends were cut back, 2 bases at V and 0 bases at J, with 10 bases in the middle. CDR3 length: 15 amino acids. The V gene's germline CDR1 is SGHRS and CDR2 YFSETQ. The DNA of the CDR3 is TGCGCCAGCAGCTTTATCCGGACTAGCACAGATACGCAGTATTTT. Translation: CASSFIRTSTDTQYF.

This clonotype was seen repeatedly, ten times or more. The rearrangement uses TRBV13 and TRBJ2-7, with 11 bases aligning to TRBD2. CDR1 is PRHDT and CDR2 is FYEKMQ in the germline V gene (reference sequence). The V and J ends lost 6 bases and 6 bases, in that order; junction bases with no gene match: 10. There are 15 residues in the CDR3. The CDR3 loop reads CASRSWASGRSEQYF. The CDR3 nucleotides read TGTGCCAGCAGGTCATGGGCTAGCGGGAGGTCCGAGCAGTACTTC.

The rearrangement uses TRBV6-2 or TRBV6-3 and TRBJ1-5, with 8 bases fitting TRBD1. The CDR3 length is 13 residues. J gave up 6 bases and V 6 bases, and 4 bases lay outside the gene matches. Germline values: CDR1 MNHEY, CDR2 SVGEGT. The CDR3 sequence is CASSPGGRQPQHF. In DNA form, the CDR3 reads TGTGCCAGCAGCCCAGGGGGCCGTCAGCCCCAGCATTTT.

This chain's CDR3 is CAWSILAGGGTDTQYF. The CDR3 region has the DNA TGTGCCTGGAGTATCCTAGCGGGAGGGGGCACAGATACGCAGTATTTT. The chain couples TRBV30 to TRBJ2-3; TRBD2 aligns across 12 bases. V shed 2 bases, J shed 1 base, and the junction held 4 bases outside the gene matches. Germline V CDR1 and CDR2: GTSNPN, SVGIG (reference sequence). CDR3 length: 16 residues.